The sequence of this T cell receptor (beta chain) was determined in a study of immune evolution from preneoplasia to lung adenocarcinoma. The CDR3 sequence is 13 residues long. V dropped 5 bases and J dropped 0 bases, with 7 bases sitting between them. Germline V gene sequence: CDR1 LNHDA, CDR2 SQIVND (reference sequence). Only one count was recorded for this clone. The table came from immunoSEQ multiplex PCR; TCRdb's copy has only in-frame clones and leaves some out. This sample yields 2,500 to 3,000 clones, of which 65% to 90% are seen a single time; over 4.5% belongs to the top ten. The sequenced sample consisted of FFPE invasive lung adenocarcinoma tissue. The V gene is TRBV19, the J gene TRBJ1-1; no definite D call. The TCR was taken from a person aged 55-80 years with invasive lung adenocarcinoma. This chain's CDR3 is CASSEAVNTEAFF. CDR3 bases: TGTGCCAGTAGTGAGGCAGTGAACACTGAAGCTTTCTTT.